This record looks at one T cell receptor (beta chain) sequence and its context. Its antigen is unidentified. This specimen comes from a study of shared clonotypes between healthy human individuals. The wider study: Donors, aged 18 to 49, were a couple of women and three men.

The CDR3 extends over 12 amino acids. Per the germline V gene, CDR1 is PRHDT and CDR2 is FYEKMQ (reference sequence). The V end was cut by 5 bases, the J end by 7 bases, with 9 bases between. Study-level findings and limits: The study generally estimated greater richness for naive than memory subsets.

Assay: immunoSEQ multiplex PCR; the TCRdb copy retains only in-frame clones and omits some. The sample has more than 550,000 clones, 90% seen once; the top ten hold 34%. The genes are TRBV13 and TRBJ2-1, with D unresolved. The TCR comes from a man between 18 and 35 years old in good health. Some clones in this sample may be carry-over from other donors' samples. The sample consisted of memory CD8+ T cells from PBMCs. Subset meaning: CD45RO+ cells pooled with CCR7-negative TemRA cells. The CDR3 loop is CASSMAVNEQFF. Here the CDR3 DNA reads TGTGCCAGCAGCATGGCAGTTAATGAGCAGTTCTTC.